The 19 T cell receptor beta chains below were found in one sample sequenced in a study of response to subunit inactivated influenza vaccine. Each CDR3 protein gets one entry after TCRdb re-called the RT-PCR reads with MiXCR. Here the sample spans roughly 630,000 distinct CDR3 sequences, 14% being singletons. The material was PBMCs from blood, obtained around 14 days before vaccination. All receptors come from a man over 45 who received an inactivated influenza vaccine.

This clonotype has a handful of counts. The chain links TRBV10-3 to TRBJ2-7; maybe TRBD1 (6 bases). Trimming removed 6 bases at V and 6 bases at J, with 15 bases between. The CDR3 is 13 amino acids. Per the germline V gene, CDR1 is ENHRY and CDR2 is SYGVKD. This CDR3 is CAISFHREVEQYF. The CDR3, as DNA: TGTGCCATCAGCTTCCACAGGGAAGTCGAGCAGTACTTC.

The V gene is TRBV28, the J gene TRBJ2-3, with D possibly matching TRBD2 (6 bases). This CDR3 has 14 residues. Trimming cost V 3 bases and J 4 bases, with 11 bases left between them. Germline V gene sequence: CDR1 MDHEN, CDR2 SYDVKM. CDR3 nucleotide sequence: TGTGCCAGCAGTTTTGCCGGGGACTCAGATACGCAGTATTTT. It yields the protein CASSFAGDSDTQYF. The full variable domain, with the rest looked up from reference TRBV28 and TRBJ2-3, is DVKVTQSSRYLVKRTGEKVFLECVQDMDHENMFWYRQDPGLGLRLIYFSYDVKMKEKGDIPEGYSVSREKKERFSLILESASTNQTSMYLCASSFAGDSDTQYFGPGTRLTVL.

The chain links TRBV20-1 to TRBJ2-7; 9 nucleotides agree with TRBD2. The germline gives CDR1 DFQATT, CDR2 SNEGSKA (reference sequence). The CDR3 totals 14 residues. The trim removed 3 bases at V and 3 bases at J, leaving 6 bases unmatched. Here the CDR3 DNA reads TGCAGTGCTAGTCGGGCTAGCGGGGTCTACGAGCAGTACTTC. As protein: CSASRASGVYEQYF.

This clonotype appeared a few times. This sequence joins TRBV7-9 and TRBJ2-7; D is possibly TRBD2 (6 bases). The CDR3 extends over 13 amino acids. The germline V gene encodes CDR1 SEHNR and CDR2 FQNEAQ (reference sequence). V gave up 2 bases and J gave up 3 bases, with 8 bases separating them. The CDR3 region has the DNA TGTGCCAGCAGCTTATCGGGAGTCTACGAGCAGTACTTC. Its protein product is CASSLSGVYEQYF.

J is TRBJ1-1 and V is TRBV9; D not resolved. This CDR3 has 12 residues. Per the germline V gene, CDR1 is SGDLS and CDR2 is YYNGEE. V was trimmed by 0 bases and J by 10 bases, leaving 10 bases between them. CDR3 DNA sequence: TGTGCCAGCAGCGTAGGGGAAGGGCGAGCTTTCTTT. It specifies CASSVGEGRAFF. Variable domain in full (rest from reference TRBV9 and TRBJ1-1): DSGVTQTPKHLITATGQRVTLRCSPRSGDLSVYWYQQSLDQGLQFLIQYYNGEERAKGNILERFSAQQFPDLHSELNLSSLELGDSALYFCASSVGEGRAFFGQGTRLTVV.

This clonotype came up a few times. The rearrangement joins TRBV9 to TRBJ2-1, with D tentatively TRBD2 (5 bases). Germline V lookup: CDR1 SGDLS, CDR2 YYNGEE. The V end lost 4 bases, the J end lost 10 bases, and 21 bases lay between the germline ends. The CDR3 runs 15 residues. In DNA, the CDR3 is TGTGCCAGCAGCCCAACGGCGGCGGGTTTAGGCGAGCAGTTCTTC. Translating it yields CASSPTAAGLGEQFF.

The J gene is TRBJ1-1, the V gene TRBV12-3 or TRBV12-4; TRBD1 aligns across 9 bases. This CDR3 has 17 amino acids. V trimming: 6 bases; J trimming: 1 base; junction bases outside the gene matches: 12. In DNA, the CDR3 is TGTGCCAGCAGCACCTTCGGACAGGGGAAAAAGAACACTGAAGCTTTCTTT. Translation: CASSTFGQGKKNTEAFF.

This clonotype turned up a few times. This chain links TRBV7-6 with TRBJ2-3; possible D gene TRBD2, 5 bases. The CDR3 length is 18 residues. Germline assignment: CDR1 SGHVS and CDR2 FNYEAQ. V shed 0 bases and J shed 6 bases, with 22 bases lying between them. CDR3 protein: CASSLAVRLGMIEDTQYF. The CDR3 DNA follows: TGTGCCAGCAGCTTAGCTGTTAGGCTCGGGATGATTGAGGATACGCAGTATTTT.

The rearrangement joins TRBV6-2 or TRBV6-3 to TRBJ2-6, with no clear D. Trimming left V 5 bases short and J 2 bases short, with 7 bases between. The CDR3 covers 14 residues. CDR1 and CDR2 (germline): MNHEY, SVGEGT. As DNA, the CDR3 is TGTGCCAGCAGTGTCCTGACTGGGGCCAACGTCCTGACTTTC. Its protein is CASSVLTGANVLTF.

This chain joins TRBV5-1 and TRBJ2-3; 12 bases map to TRBD2. Germline V lookup: CDR1 SGHRS, CDR2 YFSETQ. J was trimmed by 3 bases and V by 2 bases; bases with no gene match: 10. This CDR3 is 18 amino acids long. CDR3 loop: CASSLFSSGRAVTDTQYF. DNA for the CDR3: TGCGCCAGCAGCTTATTTTCTAGCGGGAGGGCTGTAACAGATACGCAGTATTTT. The full variable domain, completed using reference TRBV5-1 and TRBJ2-3, is KAGVTQTPRYLIKTRGQQVTLSCSPISGHRSVSWYQQTPGQGLQFLFEYFSETQRNKGNFPGRFSGRQFSNSRSEMNVSTLELGDSALYLCASSLFSSGRAVTDTQYFGPGTRLTVL.

This clonotype showed up just a few times. This rearrangement joins TRBV5-1 to TRBJ2-3; 7 bases map to TRBD1. Germline CDR1 and CDR2: SGHRS and YFSETQ. CDR3 length: 15 amino acids. After removal of 3 bases from V and 4 bases from J, the junction contained 8 bases not matched to a gene. DNA of the CDR3: TGCGCCAGCAGCTCAACAGGGGCGGATCCAGATACGCAGTATTTT. Translation: CASSSTGADPDTQYF.

There are a few counts of this clonotype. V is TRBV4-2 and J is TRBJ1-2; 9 bases are shared with TRBD1. The germline V gene encodes CDR1 LGHNA and CDR2 YNFKEQ. V trimming: 5 bases; J trimming: 6 bases; junction bases outside the gene matches: 7. The CDR3 has 14 amino acids. The CDR3 sequence is CASSFPDRGNGYTF. As DNA, the CDR3 is TGTGCCAGCAGCTTCCCGGACAGGGGAAATGGCTACACCTTC.

J is TRBJ2-3 and V is TRBV10-1; D is uncertain. V was clipped by 4 bases and J by 0 bases, with 11 bases between them. Germline V gives CDR1 WNHNN, CDR2 SYGVQD (reference sequence). The CDR3 totals 15 residues. CDR3 region: CASSGGSASTDTQYF. The CDR3, as DNA: TGCGCCAGCAGTGGGGGTTCCGCTAGCACAGATACGCAGTATTTT.

This chain uses TRBV20-1 with TRBJ2-3; 9 bases line up with TRBD2. The CDR3 runs to 15 residues. V lost 6 bases, J lost 4 bases, and 11 bases stayed unmatched. CDR1 is DFQATT, CDR2 SNEGSKA, per germline (reference sequence). This CDR3 reads CSAPDGGGASDTQYF. DNA of the CDR3: TGCAGTGCCCCGGACGGCGGGGGGGCCTCAGATACGCAGTATTTT.

The CDR3 here is CASRPGPANTEAFF. CDR3 bases: TGTGCCAGCCGCCCGGGACCCGCGAACACTGAAGCTTTCTTT. V is TRBV6-1 and J is TRBJ1-1, with D perhaps TRBD1 (5 bases). Per the germline V gene, CDR1 is MNHNS and CDR2 is SASEGT. V dropped 8 bases and J dropped 1 base, with 14 bases sitting between them. The CDR3 totals 14 residues.

This clonotype was recorded a few times. V is TRBV28 and J is TRBJ2-5; D gene unclear. Looked up from germline, CDR1 is MDHEN and CDR2 is SYDVKM. V was cut by 4 bases and J by 11 bases, with 11 bases left in between. The CDR3 has 11 amino acids. CDR3 loop: CASSSPQKQYF. In DNA form, the CDR3 reads TGTGCCAGCAGTTCCCCGCAGAAACAGTACTTC. Drawing the rest from reference TRBV28 and TRBJ2-5, the complete variable domain is DVKVTQSSRYLVKRTGEKVFLECVQDMDHENMFWYRQDPGLGLRLIYFSYDVKMKEKGDIPEGYSVSREKKERFSLILESASTNQTSMYLCASSSPQKQYFGPGTRLLVL.

This clonotype has more than one count but fewer than ten. The chain joins TRBV5-8 to TRBJ2-1; TRBD2 matches at 7 bases. V was clipped by 4 bases and J by 7 bases; unmatched bases: 14. The CDR3 runs to 16 residues. CDR1 and CDR2 from the germline V gene are SGHTS and YDEGEE. As DNA, the CDR3 is TGTGCCAGCAGCGCGGGAGAGCGGGCTGCTGGTAATGAGCAGTTCTTC. Protein: CASSAGERAAGNEQFF.

This clonotype was observed at least ten times. This chain's CDR3 is CASSFDPSYEQYF. The CDR3 region has the DNA TGCGCCAGCAGCTTTGACCCTTCCTACGAGCAGTACTTC. The chain has TRBV5-1 and TRBJ2-7; D ambiguous. This CDR3 is 13 amino acids long. V was clipped by 2 bases and J by 1 base, with 7 bases between them. CDR1 is SGHRS and CDR2 is YFSETQ in the germline V gene.

This chain uses TRBV7-9 with TRBJ2-3; possibly TRBD1 for D (5 bases). CDR3 length: 16 residues. V was clipped by 6 bases and J by 2 bases, with 18 bases between them. Germline V gene data show CDR1 as SEHNR and CDR2 as FQNEAQ (reference sequence). The CDR3 reads CASSEGALWNTDTQYF. CDR3 sequence (DNA): TGTGCCAGCAGTGAAGGGGCCCTATGGAACACAGATACGCAGTATTTT.